This section outlines one T cell receptor beta chain sequence together with its context. Its matching antigen is unknown. These data are taken from a study of cytomegalovirus exposure and HLA in healthy donors. The study, taken as a whole, reports: Immune exposure information available was restricted to CMV serostatus. CMV antigen specificity was confirmed in vitro for a few CMV-associated chains.

CDR3 length equals 17 residues. V lost 8 bases to trimming and J lost 3 bases; unmatched junction nucleotides: 18. Germline V CDR1 and CDR2: WSHSY, SAAADI. It was with 60 Vbeta and 13 Jbeta primers that the PCR ran. Profiled with immunoSEQ multiplex PCR; TCRdb holds only in-frame clones, not every one. The sample shows approximately 100,000 clones, about 76% of them seen only once. The donors comprised healthy bone marrow donors. The V gene is TRBV10-2, the J gene TRBJ2-5; 7 bases map to TRBD2. The receptor comes from a woman aged 25 to 39 in good health and CMV-seronegative. Source material: PBMCs. Here the CDR3 DNA reads TGCGCCAGCGCCCCTGCTTCGGGAGGATCCCCCAAAGAGACCCAGTACTTC. It codes for CASAPASGGSPKETQYF.